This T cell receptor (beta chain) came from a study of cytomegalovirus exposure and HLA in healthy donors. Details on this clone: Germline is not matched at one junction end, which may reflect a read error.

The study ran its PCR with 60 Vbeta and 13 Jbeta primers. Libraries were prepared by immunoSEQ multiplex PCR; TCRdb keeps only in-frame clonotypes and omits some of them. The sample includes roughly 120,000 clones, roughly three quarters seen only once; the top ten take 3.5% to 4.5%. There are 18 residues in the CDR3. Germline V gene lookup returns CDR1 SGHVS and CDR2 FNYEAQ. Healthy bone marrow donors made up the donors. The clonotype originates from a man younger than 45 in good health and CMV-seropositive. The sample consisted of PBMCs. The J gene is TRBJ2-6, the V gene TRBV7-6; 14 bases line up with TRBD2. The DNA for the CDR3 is TGTGCCAGCAGCACACGACTAGCGGGAGGGCCTGGGGCCAACGGCCTGACTTTC. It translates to CASSTRLAGGPGANGLTF. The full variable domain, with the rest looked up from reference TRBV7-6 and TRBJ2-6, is GAGVSQSPRYKVTKRGQDVALRCDPISGHVSLYWYRQALGQGPEFLTYFNYEAQQDKSGLPNDRFSAERPEGSISTLTIQRTEQRDSAMYRCASSTRLAGGPGANGLTFGAGSRLTVL.